This TCR beta chain was sequenced in a study of shared T cell receptors in the human thymus. There are 15 residues in the CDR3. Germline CDR1 is SGHTA and CDR2 is FQGTGA. Trimming removed 5 bases from V and 8 bases from J, with 19 bases in between. Profiled with immunoSEQ multiplex PCR; TCRdb holds only in-frame clones, not every one. In the table there are 55,000 to 75,000 clones, about 95% of which are singletons. The chain is built from TRBV7-3 and TRBJ2-1; D possibly corresponds to TRBD1 (5 bases). This receptor was identified in a human donor. Sequencing used thymocytes. CDR3 residues: CASSPGPLKGDEQFF. The CDR3 coding sequence is TGTGCCAGCAGCCCCGGGCCCCTAAAAGGGGATGAGCAGTTCTTC.